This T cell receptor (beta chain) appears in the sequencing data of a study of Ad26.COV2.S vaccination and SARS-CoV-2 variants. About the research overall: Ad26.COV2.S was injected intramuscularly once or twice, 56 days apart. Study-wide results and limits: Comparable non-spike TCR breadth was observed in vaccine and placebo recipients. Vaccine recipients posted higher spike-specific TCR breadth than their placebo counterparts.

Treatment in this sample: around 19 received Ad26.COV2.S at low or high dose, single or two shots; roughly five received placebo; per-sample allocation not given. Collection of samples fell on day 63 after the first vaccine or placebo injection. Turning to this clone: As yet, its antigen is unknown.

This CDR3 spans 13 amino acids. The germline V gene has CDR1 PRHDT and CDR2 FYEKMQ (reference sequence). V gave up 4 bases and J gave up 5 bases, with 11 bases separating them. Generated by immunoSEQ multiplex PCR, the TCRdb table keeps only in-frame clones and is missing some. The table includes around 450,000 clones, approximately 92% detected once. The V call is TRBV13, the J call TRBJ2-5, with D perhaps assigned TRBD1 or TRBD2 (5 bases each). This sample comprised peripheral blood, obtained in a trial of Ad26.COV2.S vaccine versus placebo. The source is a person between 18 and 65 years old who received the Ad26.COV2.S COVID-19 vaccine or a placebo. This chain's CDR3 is CASSSRGGETQYF. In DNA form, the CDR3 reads TGTGCCAGCAGCTCGAGGGGCGGGGAGACCCAGTACTTC. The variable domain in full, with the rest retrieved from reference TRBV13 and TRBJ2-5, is AAGVIQSPRHLIKEKRETATLKCYPIPRHDTVYWYQQGPGQDPQFLISFYEKMQSDKGSIPDRFSAQQFSDYHSELNMSSLELGDSALYFCASSSRGGETQYFGPGTRLLVL.